The 6 T cell receptor beta chains below all came from one sample that was sequenced in a study of metastatic and nonmetastatic thyroid tumors. TCRdb re-analyzed the PCR reads through MiXCR. Of 10,000 or so clones listed, around 30% were seen once; the top ten hold about 17%. Until they underwent thyroid surgery, no patient had received any treatment. The sample consisted of tumor tissue. Every receptor here comes from a female donor with papillary thyroid cancer or a benign thyroid nodule (not recorded which). Some clones in this sample may be carry-over from other donors' samples.

This clone was seen more than once but under ten times. This CDR3 fails to terminate in the conserved phenylalanine or tryptophan, so it likely reflects a read error. The rearrangement joins TRBV28 to TRBJ2-5; 8 positions match TRBD1. Germline lookup yields CDR1 MDHEN and CDR2 SYDVKM. The CDR3 totals 13 residues. J gave up 9 bases and V 6 bases, and 9 bases lay outside the gene matches. The CDR3 spells CASRAGGFVSQYS. CDR3 DNA: TGTGCCAGCAGGGCAGGGGGCTTCGTCTCCCAGTACTCC.

In its sample, this clone was seen a few times. A much larger clone differs by one base, so this may be a read error. The rearrangement links TRBV28 to TRBJ2-2, with 9 bases aligning to TRBD2. Germline-derived CDR1 and CDR2 are MDHEN and SYDVKM. CDR3 length: 17 residues. The DNA of the CDR3 is TGTGCCAGCGGTTTCCCTCCGGGACTAGCAAACGCCGGGGAGCTGTTTTTT. Protein sequence: CASGFPPGLANAGELFF.

This clone was counted between two and nine times. The V and J genes are TRBV24-1 and TRBJ2-3; tentatively, D is TRBD1 (5 bases). The V gene lost 0 bases and the J gene lost 4 bases, with 7 bases spanning the gap. Germline lookup yields CDR1 KGHDR and CDR2 SFDVKD. The CDR3 runs to 14 residues. CDR3 coding DNA: TGTGCCACCAGTGATTTGGGACAACCAGATACGCAGTATTTT. This codes for CATSDLGQPDTQYF.

This clone was detected only a few times. Additional DNA sequences in this sample encode the identical CDR3. V gene TRBV6-2 or TRBV6-3 combines with J gene TRBJ2-7; TRBD2 aligns across 7 bases. The V gene end was trimmed by 1 base and the J gene end by 2 bases; junction bases not matched to a gene: 5. The CDR3 is 15 residues long. Per the germline V gene, CDR1 is MNHEY and CDR2 is SVGEGT. The CDR3, as DNA: TGTGCCAGCAGTTACTGGCTAGCGGAAACCTACGAGCAGTACTTC. This gives the protein CASSYWLAETYEQYF.

The chain employs TRBV18 and TRBJ1-1; 7 positions match TRBD1. Germline V gives CDR1 KGHSH, CDR2 LQKENI. CDR3 length: 14 residues. The trim removed 6 bases at V and 6 bases at J, leaving 10 bases unmatched. CDR3 loop: CASSLATGRAEAFF. The CDR3 bases are TGTGCCAGCTCCCTGGCGACAGGGAGGGCTGAAGCTTTCTTT.

By sample share, this clone is medium-sized (0.01 to 0.1%). This chain connects TRBV7-9 to TRBJ2-3; D is uncertain. Germline V CDR1 and CDR2: SEHNR, FQNEAQ (reference sequence). Trimming cost V 3 bases and J 3 bases, with 4 bases left between them. The CDR3 has 12 residues. CDR3 region: CASSFYTDTQYF. In DNA form, the CDR3 reads TGTGCCAGCAGCTTTTATACAGATACGCAGTATTTT.